The 15 T cell receptor beta chains listed next were all sequenced from one sample in a study of blood T cell repertoires in COVID-19. TCRdb keeps only in-frame clones here, not all; method: immunoSEQ multiplex PCR. Counted here are some 140,000 clones, around three quarters occurring once; the ten biggest clones make up less than 14%. Specimen: peripheral blood. The receptors here all came from a human donor in a cohort sampled during active COVID-19.

This clone was recorded a few times. This chain joins TRBV29-1 and TRBJ2-2, with a possible D match to TRBD1 (5 bases). Germline CDR1 SQVTM, CDR2 ANQGSEA. The CDR3 is 13 amino acids. V was pared by 7 bases and J by 5 bases, with 14 bases between. This CDR3 reads CSAEKQATGELFF. For the CDR3, the DNA is TGCAGCGCTGAGAAACAGGCGACCGGGGAGCTGTTTTTT.

This chain links TRBV5-8 with TRBJ2-5; the D gene is possibly TRBD1 (5 bases). CDR3 length: 14 amino acids. V dropped 1 base and J dropped 3 bases, with 10 bases sitting between them. The germline V gene has CDR1 SGHTS and CDR2 YDEGEE. CDR3 sequence: CASSLMGPKETQYF. The DNA for the CDR3 is TGTGCCAGCAGCTTGATGGGGCCGAAAGAGACCCAGTACTTC. The whole variable domain, remainder taken from reference TRBV5-8 and TRBJ2-5, is EAGVTQSPTHLIKTRGQQATLRCSPISGHTSVYWYQQALGLGLQFLLWYDEGEERNRGNFPPRFSGRQFPNYSSELNVNALELEDSALYLCASSLMGPKETQYFGPGTRLLVL.

A word on this clone: Different DNA sequences within this sample yield the same CDR3. The rearrangement uses TRBV5-1 and TRBJ1-2; D possibly corresponds to TRBD1 (5 bases). The germline V and J ends were trimmed by 0 bases and 4 bases, with 10 bases remaining between them. The germline V gene has CDR1 SGHRS and CDR2 YFSETQ. CDR3 length: 14 amino acids. As DNA, the CDR3 is TGCGCCAGCAGCTTGGGTCAGGGTGCCTATGGCTACACCTTC. As protein: CASSLGQGAYGYTF.

This rearrangement joins TRBV27 to TRBJ2-5; perhaps TRBD1 as D (5 bases). This CDR3 is 17 amino acids long. Germline V gives CDR1 MNHEY, CDR2 SMNVEV (reference sequence). V lost 0 bases, J lost 3 bases, and 17 bases lay in between. CDR3 sequence reads: CASSLSGQPRIKETQYF. CDR3 in DNA: TGTGCCAGCAGTTTATCGGGGCAACCCCGAATCAAAGAGACCCAGTACTTC.

The chain combines TRBV28 with TRBJ1-1; TRBD1 agrees at 7 bases. Per germline, CDR1 MDHEN and CDR2 SYDVKM. The CDR3 is made up of 16 amino acids. V was clipped by 5 bases and J by 4 bases; unmatched bases: 13. CDR3 region: CASSHRPSTGTTEAFF. In DNA form, the CDR3 reads TGTGCCAGCAGTCATCGCCCCTCGACAGGGACCACTGAAGCTTTCTTT. The full variable domain, rest sourced from reference TRBV28 and TRBJ1-1, is DVKVTQSSRYLVKRTGEKVFLECVQDMDHENMFWYRQDPGLGLRLIYFSYDVKMKEKGDIPEGYSVSREKKERFSLILESASTNQTSMYLCASSHRPSTGTTEAFFGQGTRLTVV.

Worth noting for this clone: A read error is possible here, since a much larger clone lies one base away. The V and J genes are TRBV6-6 and TRBJ2-7; 7 bases line up with TRBD1. The CDR3 length is 14 residues. CDR1 MNHNY and CDR2 SVGAGI come from the germline V gene (reference sequence). V shed 0 bases and J 1 base; nucleotides not matched to a gene: 0. The DNA for the CDR3 is TGTGCCAGCAGTTACTCGGGACAGTCCTACGAGCAGTACTTC. It codes for CASSYSGQSYEQYF.

The chain is built from TRBV18 and TRBJ2-5, with TRBD1 identical over 7 bases. CDR3 size: 16 residues. Germline V CDR1 and CDR2: KGHSH, LQKENI. V was pared by 0 bases and J by 4 bases, with 8 bases of the junction left unmatched. The DNA of the CDR3 is TGTGCCAGCTCACCACCGCCACAGGGGATAGGAGAGACCCAGTACTTC. Its protein is CASSPPPQGIGETQYF.

The count of this clone is one. The chain is built from TRBV19 and TRBJ1-6, with 8 bases identical to TRBD1. CDR3 length: 15 amino acids. Germline CDR1 reads LNHDA; CDR2 reads SQIVND (reference sequence). J gave up 5 bases and V 3 bases, and 3 bases lay outside the gene matches. Written as DNA, the CDR3 is TGTGCCAGTAGTATCGACAGGGGCGATAATTCACCCCTCCACTTT. Translating it yields CASSIDRGDNSPLHF.

This clone was seen a handful of times. The chain links TRBV5-1 to TRBJ2-7; no reliable D call. V lost 0 bases and J 2 bases, leaving 6 bases between the germline ends. From germline, CDR1 is SGHRS and CDR2 YFSETQ. The length of the CDR3 is 13 residues. CDR3 sequence reads: CASSLELTYEQYF. The CDR3 DNA sequence: TGCGCCAGCAGCTTGGAGCTCACCTACGAGCAGTACTTC. Combining the CDR3 with reference TRBV5-1 and TRBJ2-7 gives the whole variable domain KAGVTQTPRYLIKTRGQQVTLSCSPISGHRSVSWYQQTPGQGLQFLFEYFSETQRNKGNFPGRFSGRQFSNSRSEMNVSTLELGDSALYLCASSLELTYEQYFGPGTRLTVT.

This clone occurred once. The chain links TRBV5-1 to TRBJ1-1, with no clear D. The ends were cut back, 2 bases at V and 7 bases at J, with 6 bases in the middle. CDR1 and CDR2 from the germline V gene are SGHRS and YFSETQ. The CDR3 totals 11 residues. The DNA for the CDR3 is TGCGCCAGCAGCTTTGGCAGTGAAGCTTTCTTT. Its translation: CASSFGSEAFF.

The chain combines TRBV19 with TRBJ1-1, with 9 nucleotides matching TRBD1. J was trimmed by 4 bases and V by 3 bases; bases with no gene match: 6. CDR3 length equals 15 residues. Germline loops: CDR1 LNHDA, CDR2 SQIVND (reference sequence). In DNA, the CDR3 is TGTGCCAGTAGTATCCTGACAGGGGGGGTCACTGAAGCTTTCTTT. Protein sequence: CASSILTGGVTEAFF.

This clone has only one observation. The V and J genes are TRBV25-1 and TRBJ2-3; the D gene is possibly TRBD2 (6 bases). The CDR3 spans 14 residues. V gave up 1 base and J gave up 3 bases, with 8 bases separating them. Germline assignment: CDR1 MGHDK and CDR2 SYGVNS. CDR3 protein: CASSEWAGTDTQYF. The CDR3 DNA reads as TGTGCCAGCAGTGAATGGGCGGGGACAGATACGCAGTATTTT.

V is TRBV6-2 or TRBV6-3 and J is TRBJ1-5, with 8 bases identical to TRBD1. Germline CDR1 reads MNHEY; CDR2 reads SVGEGT. V gave up 5 bases and J gave up 5 bases; unmatched junction bases: 8. This CDR3 has 15 residues. CDR3 loop: CASSAGQVHYQPQHF. The CDR3 DNA reads TGTGCCAGCAGTGCGGGACAGGTCCACTATCAGCCCCAGCATTTT.

This sequence joins TRBV10-3 and TRBJ1-2, with TRBD1 as a possible D gene (6 bases). The CDR3 covers 13 residues. Per the germline V gene, CDR1 is ENHRY and CDR2 is SYGVKD. V lost 4 bases and J lost 5, with 11 bases in between. The DNA of the CDR3 is TGTGCCATCAGTGGGACAGCAGCTTATGGCTACACCTTC. Its translation is CAISGTAAYGYTF.

This chain uses TRBV5-1 with TRBJ1-2, with 9 bases identical to TRBD1. The V gene's germline CDR1 is SGHRS and CDR2 YFSETQ. CDR3 length: 15 residues. V was pared by 4 bases and J by 7 bases, with 11 bases of the junction left unmatched. The CDR3 bases are TGCGCCAGCAGCCAGGCTGGACAGGGGTTCCCTGGCTACACCTTC. It specifies CASSQAGQGFPGYTF. The whole variable domain, remainder taken from reference TRBV5-1 and TRBJ1-2, is KAGVTQTPRYLIKTRGQQVTLSCSPISGHRSVSWYQQTPGQGLQFLFEYFSETQRNKGNFPGRFSGRQFSNSRSEMNVSTLELGDSALYLCASSQAGQGFPGYTFGSGTRLTVV.